This TCR beta chain comes out of a study of blood T cell repertoires in COVID-19. On the study more broadly: COVID-19 samples, acute and convalescent, were from the United States, Italy and Spain. Sources were T cells, B-cell-depleted T cells, or PBMCs; the material itself was cDNA or gDNA.

The germline V gene has CDR1 SNHLY and CDR2 FYNNEI. Trimming took off 4 bases at V and 1 base at J, with 8 bases between the two ends. The CDR3 length is 15 residues. In the authors' workflow: Estimates of nucleated cell counts were drawn from the amplification of reference gene primers. Libraries were prepared by immunoSEQ multiplex PCR; TCRdb keeps only in-frame clonotypes and omits some of them. V and J calls and clone size are copied from that table; D and trimming were computed from the DNA. The data hold tens of thousands of clones, with 88% observed a single time. Sequencing was done on a sample of peripheral blood. This rearrangement joins TRBV2 to TRBJ2-6; maybe TRBD1 (5 bases). This sequence was found in a human donor in a cohort sampled during active COVID-19. CDR3 in DNA: TGTGCCAGCAGTGGGACATCGTCTGGGGCCAACGTCCTGACTTTC. It codes for CASSGTSSGANVLTF.